The present TCR beta chain was sequenced within a study of shared clonotypes between healthy human individuals. Study conclusions and caveats: Clonotypes that were shared across four donors made up 4.5% to 5% of naive CD4 clonotypes. There were few donors, and this limited the genetic and exposure-history diversity represented.

This CDR3 comprises 15 residues. Germline CDR1 SGHAT, CDR2 FQNNGV. V was trimmed by 6 bases and J by 0 bases, leaving 13 bases between them. Profiling relied on immunoSEQ multiplex PCR, and the TCRdb table lists in-frame clones only, not all of them. The sample holds 2 million to 2.5 million clones, approximately 94% seen once. Every donor, a Caucasian adult, lived in Nashville, Tennessee. Concerning this clone: Its antigen is undetermined.

The genes are TRBV11-2 and TRBJ2-3; D is uncertain. The sequence was obtained from a man in his late teens or twenties in good health. Sequences were obtained from naive CD4+ T cells sorted from blood. Subset defined: CD45RA+ positively selected. The CDR3 DNA sequence: TGTGCCAGCAGTCGCACAAAGCTTAGCACAGATACGCAGTATTTT. Its protein product is CASSRTKLSTDTQYF.